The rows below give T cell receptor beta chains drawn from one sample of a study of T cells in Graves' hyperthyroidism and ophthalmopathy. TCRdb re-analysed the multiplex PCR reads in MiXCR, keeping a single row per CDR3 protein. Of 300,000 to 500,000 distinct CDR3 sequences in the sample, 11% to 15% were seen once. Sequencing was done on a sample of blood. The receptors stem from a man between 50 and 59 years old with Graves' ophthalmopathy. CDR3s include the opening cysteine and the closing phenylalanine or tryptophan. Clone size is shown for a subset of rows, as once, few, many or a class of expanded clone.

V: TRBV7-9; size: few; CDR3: CASSLALPGSPYEQYF
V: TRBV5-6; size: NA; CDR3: CASSLDYGHTF
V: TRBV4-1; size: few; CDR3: CASSQSPGAPNEQFF
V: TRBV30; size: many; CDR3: CAWSVNSYNEQFF
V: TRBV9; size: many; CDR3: CASSVGGRSNTGELFF
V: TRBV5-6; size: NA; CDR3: CASSKGLVVNEQFF
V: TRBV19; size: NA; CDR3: CASRDGRRYNEQFF
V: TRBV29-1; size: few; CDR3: CSAGEHSGANVLTF
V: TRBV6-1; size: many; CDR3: CASRYGDINTEAFF
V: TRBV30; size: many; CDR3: CAWSVGGGQPQHF
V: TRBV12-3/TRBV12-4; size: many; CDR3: CASSLRTDYYEQYF
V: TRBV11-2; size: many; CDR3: CASSYDRTSGNTIYF
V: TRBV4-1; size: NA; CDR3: CASSQDGGGYGYNQPQHF
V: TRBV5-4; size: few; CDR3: CASSLPGYNEQFF
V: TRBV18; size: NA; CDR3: CASSPRQGGGANVLTF
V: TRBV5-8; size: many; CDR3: CASSPGTSGVYEQYF
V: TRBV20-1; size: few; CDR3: CSARRDGVYTEAFF
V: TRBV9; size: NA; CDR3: CASSAGGGPPDTQYF
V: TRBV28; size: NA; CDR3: CASSFYASGESDIQYF
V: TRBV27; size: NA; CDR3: CAGSSGTGSYEQYF
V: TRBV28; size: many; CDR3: CASSLSSGGRETQYF
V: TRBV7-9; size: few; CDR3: CASSPREGHNEQFF
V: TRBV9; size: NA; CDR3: CASRPPGLAGGADTQYF
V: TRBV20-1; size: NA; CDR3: CSVNGGRHGYTF
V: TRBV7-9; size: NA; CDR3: CASSADRDEAFF
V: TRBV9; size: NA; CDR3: CASSLRLAGVGQETQYF
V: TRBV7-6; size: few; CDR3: CASSLRSHLNYGYTF